This T cell receptor (beta chain) comes out of a study of blood T cell repertoires in COVID-19. Study-level information: COVID-19 samples, acute and convalescent, were from the United States, Italy and Spain. In each case, the material was cDNA or gDNA derived from T cells, B-cell-depleted T cells, or PBMCs.

CDR3 length: 15 residues. Original analysis: For nucleated cells, counts were estimated from reference gene primer amplification. Method: immunoSEQ multiplex PCR; TCRdb's copy keeps in-frame clones and lacks some. The V and J calls and clone size are taken from that table; D and trimming were inferred from the DNA. The sample holds about 150,000 clones; 84% are singletons and the top ten take 13% to 15%. V and J are TRBV21-1 and TRBJ2-7; the table's D call, TRBD2, has no DNA check behind it. TRBV21-1 is an annotated pseudogene. The TCR sequence derives from a man aged 18 to 30 with active or convalescent COVID-19. The specimen was peripheral blood. The CDR3 reads CASRTLAPQFYEQYF. The DNA of the CDR3 is TGTGCCAGCAGGACTCTCGCCCCCCAATTTTACGAGCAGTACTTC.